This T cell receptor (beta chain) was retrieved from a study of T cells in Graves' hyperthyroidism and ophthalmopathy. Regarding the study as a whole: Ophthalmopathy got predicted by the model a median approximately 6 months before its onset.

This clonotype was observed at least ten times. What it binds is not known. The CDR3 has 15 amino acids. Germline V gives CDR1 MDHEN, CDR2 SYDVKM. The V gene end was trimmed by 6 bases and the J gene end by 4 bases; junction bases not matched to a gene: 10. Amplification targeted TCR beta CDR3 regions from RNA transcripts. HTBI primers were the set used in a first-round RT-PCR of the TCR CDR3. Via MiXCR, TCRdb re-called the multiplex PCR reads, giving one row per CDR3 protein. In the table there are approximately 640,000 distinct CDR3 sequences, 17% of which are singletons. This clonotype was obtained from a man in his fifties with Graves' hyperthyroidism. Sequenced input: blood. V usage is TRBV28 and J usage is TRBJ2-7; the match to TRBD2 covers 9 bases. The CDR3 spells CASSSVVAGDYEQYF. CDR3 coding DNA: TGTGCCAGCAGCTCCGTGGTAGCGGGAGATTACGAGCAGTACTTC.